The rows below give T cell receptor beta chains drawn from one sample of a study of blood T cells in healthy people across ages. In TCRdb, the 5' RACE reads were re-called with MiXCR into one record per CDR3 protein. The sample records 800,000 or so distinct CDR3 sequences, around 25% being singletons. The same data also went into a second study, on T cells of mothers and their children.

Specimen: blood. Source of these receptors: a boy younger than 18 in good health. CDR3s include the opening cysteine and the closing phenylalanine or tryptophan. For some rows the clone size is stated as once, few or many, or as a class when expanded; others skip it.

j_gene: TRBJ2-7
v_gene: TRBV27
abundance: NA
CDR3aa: CASSWTGRSGSREQYF

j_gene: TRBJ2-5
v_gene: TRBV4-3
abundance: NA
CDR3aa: CASSQDLQGQETQYF

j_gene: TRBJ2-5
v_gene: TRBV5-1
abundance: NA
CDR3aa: CASSFSSRREETQYF

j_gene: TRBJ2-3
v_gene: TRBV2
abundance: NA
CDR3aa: CASNRPPSTDTQYF

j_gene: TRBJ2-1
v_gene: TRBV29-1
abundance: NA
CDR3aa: CSVAGTGVHEQFF

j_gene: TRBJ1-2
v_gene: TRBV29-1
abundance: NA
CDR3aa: CSVGGTREYGYTF

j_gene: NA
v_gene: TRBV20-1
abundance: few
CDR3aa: CSAGASRMTYEQYF

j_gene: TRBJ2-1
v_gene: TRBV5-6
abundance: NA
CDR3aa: CASSFAVWRGSSYNEQFF

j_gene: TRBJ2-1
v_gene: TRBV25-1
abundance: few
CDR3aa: CASRASGTRDYNEQFF

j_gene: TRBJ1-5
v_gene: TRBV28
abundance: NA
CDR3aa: CASSTDWDQPQHF

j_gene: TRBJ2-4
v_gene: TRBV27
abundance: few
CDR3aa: CASSPGSLAKNIQYF

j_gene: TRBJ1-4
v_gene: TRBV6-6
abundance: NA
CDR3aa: CAGGGDRGEKLFF

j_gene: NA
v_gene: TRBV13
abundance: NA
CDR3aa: CASSFVGQGEHEQYF

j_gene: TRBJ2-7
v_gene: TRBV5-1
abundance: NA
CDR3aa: CASSLVPGTGSYGQYF

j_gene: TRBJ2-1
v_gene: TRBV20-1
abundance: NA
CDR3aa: CSAAGTAYNEQFF

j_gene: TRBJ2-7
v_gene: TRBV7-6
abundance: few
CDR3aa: CASSQGGGGTSYEQYF

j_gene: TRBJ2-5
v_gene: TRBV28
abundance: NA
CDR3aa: CASSLVWQETQYF

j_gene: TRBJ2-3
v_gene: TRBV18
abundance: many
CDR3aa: CASSPSREDTQYF

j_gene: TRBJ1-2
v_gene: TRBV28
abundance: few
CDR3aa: CATLVDGSRSAGYGYTF

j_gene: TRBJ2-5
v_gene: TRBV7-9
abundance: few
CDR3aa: CASSLTGYRQETQYF

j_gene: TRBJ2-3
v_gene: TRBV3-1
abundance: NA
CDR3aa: CASSGQTGGEDTQYF

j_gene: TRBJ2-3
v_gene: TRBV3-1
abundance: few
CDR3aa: CASGRVSPTDTQYF

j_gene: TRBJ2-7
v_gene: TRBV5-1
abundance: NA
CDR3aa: CASSLGDAGYEQYF

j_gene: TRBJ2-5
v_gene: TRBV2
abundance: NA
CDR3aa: CASLYEGGWETQYF

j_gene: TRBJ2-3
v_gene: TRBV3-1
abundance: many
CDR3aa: CASSPGGSGTDTQYF

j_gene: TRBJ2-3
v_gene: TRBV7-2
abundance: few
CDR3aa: CASSRQLRLSGTDTQYF

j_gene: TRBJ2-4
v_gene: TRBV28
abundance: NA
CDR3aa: CASSFGQAKNIQYF

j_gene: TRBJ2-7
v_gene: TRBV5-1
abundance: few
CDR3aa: CASTGESSYEQYF

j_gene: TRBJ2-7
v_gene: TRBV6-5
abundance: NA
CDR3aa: CASSPWDRVGEQYF

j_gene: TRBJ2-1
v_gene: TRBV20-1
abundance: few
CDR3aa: CSARDTRTFSYNEQFF

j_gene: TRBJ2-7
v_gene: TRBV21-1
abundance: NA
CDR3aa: CASGTLTAGASYEQYF

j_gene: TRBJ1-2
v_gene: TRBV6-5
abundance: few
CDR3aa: CAGRSHTLGYTF

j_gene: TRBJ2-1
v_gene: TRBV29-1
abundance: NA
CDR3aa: CSARGLAGDNEQFF

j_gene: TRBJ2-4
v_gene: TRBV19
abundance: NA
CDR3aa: CASSVGQNIQYF

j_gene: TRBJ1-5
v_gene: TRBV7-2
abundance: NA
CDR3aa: CASSPTWDADQPQHF

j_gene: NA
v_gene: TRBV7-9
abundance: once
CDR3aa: CASRDPGQGKETQYF

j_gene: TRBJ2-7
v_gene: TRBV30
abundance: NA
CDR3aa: CAWSVLRTYEQYF

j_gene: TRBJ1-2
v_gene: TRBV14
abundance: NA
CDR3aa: CASSAPNEPNYGYTF

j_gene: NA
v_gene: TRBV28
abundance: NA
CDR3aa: CASSPGGTGPYEQYF

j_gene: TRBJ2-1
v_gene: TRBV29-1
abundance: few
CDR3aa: CSVPTNSYNEQFF

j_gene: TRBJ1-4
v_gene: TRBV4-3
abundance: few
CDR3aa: CASSQERGLTNEELFF

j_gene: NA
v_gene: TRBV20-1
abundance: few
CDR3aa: CSVPRRGTYNEQFF

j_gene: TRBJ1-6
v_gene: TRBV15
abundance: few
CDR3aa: CATSRDTVSYNSPLHF

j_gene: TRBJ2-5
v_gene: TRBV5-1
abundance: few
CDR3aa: CASSLVGNLDETQYF

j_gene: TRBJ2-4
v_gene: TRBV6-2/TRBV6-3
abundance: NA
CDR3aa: CASRASDAKNIQYF

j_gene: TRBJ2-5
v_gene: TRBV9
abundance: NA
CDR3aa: CASSVVGLAEQETQYF

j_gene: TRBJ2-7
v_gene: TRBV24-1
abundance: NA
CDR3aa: CATSDLHGEPYF

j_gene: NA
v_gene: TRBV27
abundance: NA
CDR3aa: CASRLAGVAYNVQFF

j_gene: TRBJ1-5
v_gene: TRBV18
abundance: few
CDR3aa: CASSPDRTSSNQPQHF

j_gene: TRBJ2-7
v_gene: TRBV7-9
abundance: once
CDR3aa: CASSNSRSSYEQYF

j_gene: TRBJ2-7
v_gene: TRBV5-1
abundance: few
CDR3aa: CASSLEVLGAEQYF

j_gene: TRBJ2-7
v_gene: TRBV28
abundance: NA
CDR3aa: CASRTGHEQYF

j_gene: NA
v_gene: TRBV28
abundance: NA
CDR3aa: CASSTPNEQFF